This T cell receptor beta chain originates from a study of blood T cell repertoires in COVID-19. Study information: The United States, Italy and Spain provided the acute and convalescent COVID-19 samples. Sources were T cells, B-cell-depleted T cells, or PBMCs; the material itself was cDNA or gDNA.

Trimming cost V 0 bases and J 8 bases; bases outside gene matches: 1. The germline CDR1 and CDR2 sequences are MDHEN and SYDVKM. CDR3 size: 13 residues. In the original workflow: Reference gene primers were amplified, and this amplification served to estimate nucleated cell counts. Clones were sequenced by immunoSEQ multiplex PCR, and TCRdb holds only the in-frame ones, with some missing. V and J calls and clone size are given by that table; D and trimming were obtained from the DNA. The profile covers roughly 190,000 clones, with 65% to 80% appearing a single time and under 15% taken by the ten largest.

Sequenced sample: peripheral blood. The J gene is TRBJ1-2, the V gene TRBV28, with 9 bases identical to TRBD1. This receptor was taken from a woman in her forties or fifties with acute or convalescent COVID-19. CDR3 residues: CASSLWTGGGYTF. CDR3 bases: TGTGCCAGCAGTTTATGGACAGGGGGGGGCTACACCTTC.